This TCR beta chain was sequenced in a study of beta chain features in type 1 diabetes. Study-level points and caveats: Moderate yet significant TCRB CDR3 shortening was seen in Type 1 diabetes patients in all four CD4+ subsets.

Expressed TCRB transcripts were sequenced after all isolated RNA was converted to cDNA. The data were produced by immunoSEQ multiplex PCR, yet TCRdb's version contains in-frame clones alone and is incomplete. Found here are 150,000 or so clones, 8% to 8.5% of them singletons; the top ten hold approximately 0.54%. The table lists this clone with a few counts. Its target is unknown. Specimen: central memory CD4+ T cells from blood. This TCR derives from a woman aged 18 to 35 with type 1 diabetes.

The CDR3 DNA is TGTGCCAGCAGACTTGGGGGACAAGATACGCAGTATTTT. Protein product: CASRLGGQDTQYF. This rearrangement joins TRBV6-6 to TRBJ2-3, with a tentative D call TRBD1 (6 bases). CDR1 is MNHNY and CDR2 is SVGAGI in the germline V gene (reference sequence). The V end was cut by 6 bases, the J end by 5 bases, with 12 bases between. The CDR3 consists of 13 residues.